This T cell receptor beta chain emerged from a study of shared clonotypes between healthy human individuals. Generated by immunoSEQ multiplex PCR, the TCRdb table keeps only in-frame clones and is missing some. The sample gives about 100,000 clones, roughly 45% of which show up once; more than 13% is in the top ten. About this clone: Its antigen remains unidentified.

Whole-study findings and limits: The study sampled only blood, and tissue repertoires likely differ.

Germline V gene data show CDR1 as MNHNY and CDR2 as SVGAGI (reference sequence). The CDR3 has 12 amino acids. Trimming took 5 bases from V and 8 from J, leaving 7 bases between them. Specimen: PBMCs. The origin of this receptor is a woman aged 40 to 50 in good health. Some clones in this sample may be carry-over from other donors' samples. The V and J genes are TRBV6-6 and TRBJ1-6; unclear D gene. CDR3 amino acids: CASSDTYSPLHF. The CDR3 DNA reads TGTGCCAGCAGTGATACTTATTCACCCCTCCACTTT.